A single sample is the source of the 5 T cell receptor beta chains below, sequenced in a study of glioma-infiltrating T cells. Using RNA template, CDR3s of TCR alpha and beta were amplified with iRepertoire arm-PCR. Via MiXCR, TCRdb re-called the multiplex PCR reads, giving one row per CDR3 protein. The table lists about 400,000 distinct CDR3 sequences, around 45% of them singletons. The sample consisted of glioma tissue, nonneoplastic brain tissue, or PBMCs (not recorded which). All receptors derive from a human donor with low-grade glioma or glioblastoma, undergoing nonglioma brain surgery, or in good health (not recorded which).

This clonotype has only a few counts. The genes are TRBV29-1 and TRBJ1-1, with D maybe TRBD1 (5 bases). Germline CDR1 SQVTM, CDR2 ANQGSEA. V was shortened by 6 bases and J by 5 bases, with 10 bases between the two germline ends. The CDR3 loop spans 11 amino acids. The CDR3 sequence: CSVGWGTEAFF. The DNA for the CDR3 is TGCAGCGTCGGATGGGGGACTGAAGCTTTCTTT.

The V and J genes are TRBV4-1 and TRBJ2-7; no clear D gene. Trimming shortened V by 0 bases and J by 5 bases, and 8 bases separated the two germline ends. Germline CDR1 reads MGHRA; CDR2 reads YSYEKL. The CDR3 is 13 residues long. The CDR3 here is CASSQDLFNEQYF. CDR3 DNA sequence: TGCGCCAGCAGCCAAGATCTTTTTAACGAGCAGTACTTC.

The sample holds a few counts of this clonotype. This could be a read error, since a much larger clone is one nucleotide away. The CDR3 region is CASSFFQGADTIYF. The DNA of the CDR3 is TGTGCCAGCAGTTTTTTCCAGGGGGCAGACACCATATATTTT. The chain has TRBV28 and TRBJ1-3; 8 nucleotides align to TRBD1. V lost 3 bases and J lost 8; bases outside the gene matches: 6. This CDR3 is built from 14 residues. Germline loops: CDR1 MDHEN, CDR2 SYDVKM.

Points on this clonotype: The CDR3 does not close with the conserved phenylalanine or tryptophan, likely indicating a read error. The chain joins TRBV18 to TRBJ2-3, with 13 bases identical to TRBD2. After removal of 6 bases from V and 7 bases from J, the junction contained 10 bases not matched to a gene. CDR3 length: 16 residues. Germline CDR1 and CDR2: KGHSH and LQKENI. The CDR3 spells CASSLPGTSGTNTQYL. CDR3 in DNA: TGTGCCAGCTCCCTTCCCGGGACTAGCGGGACTAATACGCAGTATCTT.

The gene calls are TRBV27 and TRBJ1-5; 9 bases fit TRBD1. Germline V gene data show CDR1 as MNHEY and CDR2 as SMNVEV (reference sequence). The length of the CDR3 is 14 residues. The V gene end was trimmed by 6 bases and the J gene end by 7 bases; junction bases not matched to a gene: 7. The CDR3 reads CASSKDRGSQPQHF. Here the CDR3 DNA reads TGTGCCAGCAGCAAGGACAGGGGTTCGCAGCCCCAGCATTTT.